Listed here are 30 T cell receptor beta chains from one sample, sequenced in a study of blood T cell repertoires in COVID-19. The method was immunoSEQ multiplex PCR; TCRdb's version includes in-frame clones alone and lacks a portion of them. The table shows about 150,000 clones, with about 90% occurring only once. Sequencing was done on a sample of peripheral blood. The receptors were sampled from a man aged 50 to 59 with acute or convalescent COVID-19.

This clone appeared once. The chain employs TRBV6-1 and TRBJ2-3, with a weak D call TRBD2 (5 bases). Between the trimmed V and J ends, which lost 2 bases and 6 bases, there was a span of 18 bases. This CDR3 comprises 16 residues. From germline, CDR1 is MNHNS and CDR2 SASEGT. CDR3 nucleotides: TGTGCCAGCAGTGAACGGGGTGCGAGGGTGGGGGATACGCAGTATTTT. It codes for CASSERGARVGDTQYF.

This sequence joins TRBV5-5 and TRBJ1-5; D gene ambiguous. V was pared by 2 bases and J by 7 bases, with 13 bases between. The germline V gene encodes CDR1 SGHKS and CDR2 YYEKEE (reference sequence). The CDR3 spans 14 residues. The CDR3 sequence: CASSFGVDVQPQHF. The CDR3 DNA reads TGTGCCAGCAGCTTTGGAGTTGATGTCCAGCCCCAGCATTTT.

The chain couples TRBV3-1 (or the pseudogene TRBV3-2) to TRBJ1-1; 7 bases map to TRBD1. The V gene end was trimmed by 1 base and the J gene end by 2 bases; junction bases not matched to a gene: 7. This CDR3 contains 16 residues. Germline V gene data show CDR1 as LGHDT and CDR2 as YNNKEL (reference sequence). CDR3 loop: CASSQVTGQVNTEAFF. The CDR3 coding sequence is TGTGCCAGCAGCCAAGTAACCGGACAGGTTAACACTGAAGCTTTCTTT.

J is TRBJ1-2 and V is TRBV6-2 or TRBV6-3; D is possibly TRBD1 (6 bases). This CDR3 contains 14 residues. V was pared by 7 bases and J by 6 bases, with 18 bases between. The germline CDR1 and CDR2 sequences are MNHEY and SVGEGT. CDR3 amino acids: CASTPPRGGDGYTF. CDR3 in DNA: TGTGCCAGCACCCCCCCCAGGGGCGGAGATGGCTACACCTTC.

This clone has more than one count but fewer than ten. This sequence joins TRBV28 and TRBJ1-5; D gene unclear. This CDR3 contains 18 residues. Germline CDR1 and CDR2: MDHEN and SYDVKM. The germline V and J ends were trimmed by 5 bases and 0 bases, with 20 bases remaining between them. The CDR3: CASSLTIPGFISNQPQHF. CDR3 bases: TGTGCCAGCAGTCTCACCATCCCCGGTTTTATTAGCAATCAGCCCCAGCATTTT.

The rearrangement joins TRBV5-1 to TRBJ2-7; 7 positions match TRBD2. The CDR3 has 14 residues. Germline CDR1 and CDR2: SGHRS and YFSETQ. Unmatched junction bases numbered 3, after V lost 1 base and J lost 2 bases. CDR3 protein: CASSLTREAYEQYF. CDR3 in DNA: TGCGCCAGCAGCTTGACCCGGGAGGCCTACGAGCAGTACTTC.

This chain joins TRBV27 and TRBJ2-7, with 7 bases that match TRBD1. V lost 5 bases, J lost 1 base, and 11 bases stayed unmatched. CDR3 length equals 16 residues. Germline V gives CDR1 MNHEY, CDR2 SMNVEV (reference sequence). This chain's CDR3 is CASSLSSPGQSYEQYF. The CDR3 DNA is TGTGCCAGCAGTCTCTCTTCACCGGGACAGTCCTACGAGCAGTACTTC.

The chain couples TRBV19 to TRBJ2-5, with 8 bases fitting TRBD1. The trim removed 6 bases at V and 4 bases at J, leaving 7 bases unmatched. The CDR3 is 14 amino acids. Per germline, CDR1 LNHDA and CDR2 SQIVND (reference sequence). The CDR3 sequence: CASRRQGAGETQYF. CDR3 bases: TGTGCCAGTAGACGCCAGGGGGCGGGAGAGACCCAGTACTTC.

As DNA, the CDR3 is TGTGCCAGCAGCCGGTATAGCTCCTACAATGAGCAGTTCTTC. Translation gives CASSRYSSYNEQFF. The J gene is TRBJ2-1, the V gene TRBV7-8; unclear D gene. The CDR3 has 14 residues. V lost 5 bases, J lost 0 bases, and 8 bases lay in between. CDR1 is SGHVS and CDR2 is FQNEAQ in the germline V gene.

The gene calls are TRBV7-2 and TRBJ2-7, with D tentatively TRBD2 (5 bases). Germline values: CDR1 SGHTA, CDR2 FQGNSA. Trimming pared 2 bases from V and 0 bases from J, leaving 14 bases between. The CDR3 totals 16 residues. The CDR3 nucleotides are TGTGCCAGCAGCTTAATCCCCAGAGGGAACTCCTACGAGCAGTACTTC. Translation gives CASSLIPRGNSYEQYF.

This rearrangement joins TRBV29-1 to TRBJ2-7, with 7 nucleotides matching TRBD1. In germline, CDR1 is SQVTM, CDR2 ANQGSEA. Trimming took 6 bases from V and 3 from J; bases not matched to a gene: 8. This CDR3 has 13 residues. In nucleotides, the CDR3 is TGCAGCGTATGGCAGACAGGGCTCTACGAGCAGTACTTC. Amino acid sequence: CSVWQTGLYEQYF.

The V call is TRBV29-1, the J call TRBJ2-3; 7 bases line up with TRBD1. V lost 4 bases to trimming and J lost 2 bases; unmatched junction nucleotides: 3. The germline CDR1 and CDR2 sequences are SQVTM and ANQGSEA. The length of the CDR3 is 13 residues. CDR3 protein: CSVGGQITDTQYF. The DNA for the CDR3 is TGCAGCGTTGGGGGACAGATCACAGATACGCAGTATTTT.

The rearrangement uses TRBV9 and TRBJ2-1; weak D call: TRBD1 (6 bases). Germline V gene data show CDR1 as SGDLS and CDR2 as YYNGEE. This CDR3 spans 17 amino acids. Trimming cost V 4 bases and J 0 bases, with 17 bases left between them. DNA for the CDR3: TGTGCCAGCAGCCCAAACGACAGGCCATACTCCTACAATGAGCAGTTCTTC. Amino acid sequence: CASSPNDRPYSYNEQFF.

This clone was observed a handful of times. V and J are TRBV5-1 and TRBJ1-4; D is undetermined. The germline gives CDR1 SGHRS, CDR2 YFSETQ. Trimming left V 4 bases short and J 0 bases short, with 13 bases between. The CDR3 covers 16 residues. CDR3 bases: TGCGCCAGCAGCGCCGGCCGGGAAACAACTAATGAAAAACTGTTTTTT. Translating it yields CASSAGRETTNEKLFF.

The chain has TRBV7-9 and TRBJ1-1; D gene unclear. The V and J ends lost 4 bases and 0 bases respectively, with 6 bases between them. Germline-derived CDR1 and CDR2 are SEHNR and FQNEAQ (reference sequence). The CDR3 is made up of 13 amino acids. The CDR3 nucleotides read TGTGCCAGCAGCTCCCACATGAACACTGAAGCTTTCTTT. Its translation: CASSSHMNTEAFF. The entire variable domain, with the rest obtained from reference TRBV7-9 and TRBJ1-1, is as follows: DTGVSQNPRHKITKRGQNVTFRCDPISEHNRLYWYRQTLGQGPEFLTYFQNEAQLEKSRLLSDRFSAERPKGSFSTLEIQRTEQGDSAMYLCASSSHMNTEAFFGQGTRLTVV.

The V and J genes are TRBV9 and TRBJ1-3, with D possibly matching TRBD1 (6 bases). The ends were cut back, 1 base at V and 4 bases at J, with 12 bases in the middle. Germline assignment: CDR1 SGDLS and CDR2 YYNGEE. The length of the CDR3 is 15 residues. The CDR3: CASSVTGGAGNTIYF. The CDR3 coding sequence is TGTGCCAGCAGCGTAACGGGGGGCGCGGGAAACACCATATATTTT.

The V call is TRBV6-2 or TRBV6-3, the J call TRBJ1-2, with D perhaps matching TRBD1 (6 bases). The CDR3 has 13 amino acids. Trimming removed 5 bases from V and 3 bases from J, with 10 bases in between. Germline loops: CDR1 MNHEY, CDR2 SVGEGT. In DNA, the CDR3 is TGTGCCAGCAGTCAGGGGCCCTACTATGGCTACACCTTC. Protein product: CASSQGPYYGYTF.

The V call is TRBV7-2, the J call TRBJ2-7; TRBD2 aligns across 10 bases. Germline V gene lookup returns CDR1 SGHTA and CDR2 FQGNSA. The CDR3 spans 15 residues. V lost 1 base, J lost 3 bases, and 3 bases stayed unmatched. CDR3 protein: CASSLDASGGYEQYV. CDR3 coding DNA: TGTGCCAGCAGCTTAGACGCTAGCGGGGGCTACGAGCAGTACGTC.

The sample holds one count of this clone. The CDR3 DNA reads as TGTGCCAGCAGAACGGGACAGGGCCTCGACTACGAGCAGTACTTC. This sequence encodes CASRTGQGLDYEQYF. The J gene is TRBJ2-7, the V gene TRBV7-8, with 9 positions matching TRBD1. The V gene's germline CDR1 is SGHVS and CDR2 FQNEAQ. The V gene end was trimmed by 6 bases and the J gene end by 3 bases; junction bases not matched to a gene: 9. The CDR3 extends over 15 amino acids.

The chain couples TRBV6-5 to TRBJ2-1, with 10 bases matching TRBD1. The CDR3 totals 16 residues. Germline V CDR1 and CDR2: MNHEY, SVGAGI. Trimming removed 0 bases from V and 3 bases from J; junction bases left unmatched: 2. Here the CDR3 reads CASSYSGTGDYNEQFF. The CDR3 region has the DNA TGTGCCAGCAGTTACTCCGGGACAGGGGACTACAATGAGCAGTTCTTC.

V gene TRBV7-9 combines with J gene TRBJ2-1, with 14 nucleotides matching TRBD2. CDR1 SEHNR and CDR2 FQNEAQ come from the germline V gene (reference sequence). This CDR3 spans 16 amino acids. V lost 5 bases to trimming and J lost 8 bases; unmatched junction nucleotides: 8. In DNA form, the CDR3 reads TGTGCCAGCAGCATCCAGACTAGCGGGAGGGCTTATGAGCAGTTCTTC. It codes for CASSIQTSGRAYEQFF. The full variable domain, its missing parts supplied by reference TRBV7-9 and TRBJ2-1, is DTGVSQNPRHKITKRGQNVTFRCDPISEHNRLYWYRQTLGQGPEFLTYFQNEAQLEKSRLLSDRFSAERPKGSFSTLEIQRTEQGDSAMYLCASSIQTSGRAYEQFFGPGTRLTVL.

The rearrangement uses TRBV7-9 and TRBJ1-1, with unresolved D. The germline V gene has CDR1 SEHNR and CDR2 FQNEAQ (reference sequence). This CDR3 has 14 amino acids. The V end was cut by 5 bases, the J end by 3 bases, with 13 bases between. The CDR3 sequence: CASSPKFRDTEAFF. Written as DNA, the CDR3 is TGTGCCAGCAGCCCCAAATTTCGCGACACTGAAGCTTTCTTT.

The CDR3 coding sequence is TGTGCCAGCAGCCCTGAGGGAGACAGGGACAGCTCTAATGAAAAACTGTTTTTT. As protein: CASSPEGDRDSSNEKLFF. The genes are TRBV7-2 and TRBJ1-4, with 7 bases identical to TRBD1. Germline trimming cut 5 bases from V and 3 bases from J; bases unmatched to any gene: 15. The CDR3 is 18 residues long. Germline CDR1 and CDR2: SGHTA and FQGNSA.

The chain uses TRBV30 and TRBJ1-4; maybe TRBD1 (5 bases). The ends were cut back, 2 bases at V and 8 bases at J, with 18 bases in the middle. The V gene's germline CDR1 is GTSNPN and CDR2 SVGIG (reference sequence). This CDR3 is built from 15 residues. CDR3: CAWSYLLGPGEKLFF. The CDR3 coding sequence is TGTGCCTGGAGTTACCTTTTGGGGCCTGGGGAAAAACTGTTTTTT.

This chain uses TRBV24-1 with TRBJ1-5; D not resolved. Trimming took off 5 bases at V and 3 bases at J, with 4 bases between the two ends. The length of the CDR3 is 12 residues. Per germline, CDR1 KGHDR and CDR2 SFDVKD. The CDR3 sequence: CATSGPNQPQHF. DNA of the CDR3: TGTGCCACCAGTGGGCCCAATCAGCCCCAGCATTTT.

The chain has TRBV28 and TRBJ1-1; 8 positions agree with TRBD1. The CDR3 contains 13 residues. J gave up 8 bases and V 4 bases, and 6 bases lay outside the gene matches. Germline loops: CDR1 MDHEN, CDR2 SYDVKM. Here the CDR3 reads CASSSFDRGEAFF. Written as DNA, the CDR3 is TGTGCCAGCAGTTCCTTCGACAGGGGAGAAGCTTTCTTT.

CDR3 amino acids: CASSFLGGVVNEQFF. CDR3 nucleotides: TGTGCCAGCAGCTTCCTGGGGGGAGTGGTCAATGAGCAGTTCTTC. The chain recombines TRBV7-2 with TRBJ2-1; the D gene is possibly TRBD2 (6 bases). The germline V and J ends were trimmed by 3 bases and 6 bases, with 15 bases remaining between them. There are 15 residues in the CDR3. Germline V gene sequence: CDR1 SGHTA, CDR2 FQGNSA.

This chain uses TRBV28 with TRBJ1-3; possibly TRBD1 for D (6 bases). The CDR3 contains 14 residues. V was clipped by 7 bases and J by 3 bases, with 13 bases between them. Germline loops: CDR1 MDHEN, CDR2 SYDVKM. CDR3 bases: TGTGCCAGCATCGACGCAGGGGTTGGAAACACCATATATTTT. It encodes CASIDAGVGNTIYF.

The J gene is TRBJ1-1, the V gene TRBV28; TRBD1 is a possible D gene (6 bases). Germline lookup yields CDR1 MDHEN and CDR2 SYDVKM. The CDR3 sequence is 15 residues long. V was shortened by 5 bases and J by 1 base, with 14 bases between the two germline ends. In nucleotides, the CDR3 is TGTGCCAGCAGTCGGGCCGGGACAAAGAACACTGAAGCTTTCTTT. This gives the protein CASSRAGTKNTEAFF.

The rearrangement links TRBV15 to TRBJ1-3; D gene unclear. Germline V gene sequence: CDR1 LNHNV, CDR2 YYDKDF (reference sequence). V was cut by 5 bases and J by 0 bases, with 17 bases left in between. The CDR3 spans 17 residues. CDR3 residues: CATSEQITSLSGNTIYF. In DNA form, the CDR3 reads TGTGCCACCAGCGAACAGATCACCTCCCTCTCTGGAAACACCATATATTTT.